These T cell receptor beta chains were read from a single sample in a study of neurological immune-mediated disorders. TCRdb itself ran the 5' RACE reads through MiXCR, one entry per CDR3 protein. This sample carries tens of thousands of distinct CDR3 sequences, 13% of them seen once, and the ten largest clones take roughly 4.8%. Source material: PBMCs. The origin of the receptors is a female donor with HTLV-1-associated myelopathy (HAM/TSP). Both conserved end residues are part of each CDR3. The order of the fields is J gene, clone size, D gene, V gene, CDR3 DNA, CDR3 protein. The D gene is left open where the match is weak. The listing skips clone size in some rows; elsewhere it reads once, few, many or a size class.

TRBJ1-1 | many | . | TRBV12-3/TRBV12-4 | TGTGCCAGCCGACCTTACGGAGGGGGACTTACTGAAGCTTTCTTT | CASRPYGGGLTEAFF
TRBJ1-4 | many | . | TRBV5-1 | TGCGCCAGCAGCTTGAAACCGTCGTTGGGCTTCGGTGAAAAACTGTTTTTT | CASSLKPSLGFGEKLFF
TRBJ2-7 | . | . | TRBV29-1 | TGCAGCGTTCAATACAGGTCCGCCTACGAGCAGTACTTC | CSVQYRSAYEQYF
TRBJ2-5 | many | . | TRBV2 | TGTGCCAGCAGTGAACCGGCAGGCCTGGAGACCCAGTACTTC | CASSEPAGLETQYF
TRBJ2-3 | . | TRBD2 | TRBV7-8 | TGTGCCAGCAGCTACCTAGCGGGGGTCCTCGATACGCAGTATTTT | CASSYLAGVLDTQYF
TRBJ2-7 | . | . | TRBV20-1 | TGCAGTGCTAGAGGGTTAGGACTCCCCGTGGCCTACGAGCAGTACTTC | CSARGLGLPVAYEQYF
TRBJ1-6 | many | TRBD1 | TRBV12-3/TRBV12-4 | TGTGCCAGCAGTAAACGGACAGGGTCCTATAATTCACCCCTCCACTTT | CASSKRTGSYNSPLHF
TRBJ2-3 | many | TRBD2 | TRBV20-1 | TGCAGTGCTAGAGATCAGGGAGGGGAGGGAACGCAGTATTTT | CSARDQGGEGTQYF
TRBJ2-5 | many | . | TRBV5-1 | TGCGCCAGCAGCTTAAGTCCTAGCCGAGAGACCCAGTACTTC | CASSLSPSRETQYF
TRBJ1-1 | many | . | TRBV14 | TGTGCCAGCAGGCGAGACGGGGGTAACACTGAAGCTTTCTTT | CASRRDGGNTEAFF
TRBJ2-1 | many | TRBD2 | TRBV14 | TGTGCCAGCGGCCCGGGACTAGCGGGGGGGCCATTCCTTGAGCAGTTCTTC | CASGPGLAGGPFLEQFF
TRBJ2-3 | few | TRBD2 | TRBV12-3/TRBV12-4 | TGTGCCAGCAGCCCCTGGGCGGGGGGCTTGATAGATACGCAGTATTTT | CASSPWAGGLIDTQYF
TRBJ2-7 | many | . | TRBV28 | TGTGCCAGCACCCCTCAAATCTCCTACGAGCAGTACTTC | CASTPQISYEQYF
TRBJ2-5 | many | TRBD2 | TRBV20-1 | TGCAGTGCTAACCCGCCCGCGGGGGGGGAAGGAGAGACCCAGTACTTC | CSANPPAGGEGETQYF
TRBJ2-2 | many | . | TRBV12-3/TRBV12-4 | TGTGCCAGCAACAGGGCCCGTGGCACCGGGGAGCTGTTTTTT | CASNRARGTGELFF
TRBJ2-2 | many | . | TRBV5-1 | TGCGCCAGCAGCCCCCGGGACACGGCGTCTACCGGGGAGCTGTTTTTT | CASSPRDTASTGELFF
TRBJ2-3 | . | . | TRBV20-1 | TGCAGTGGCCGGGGGCACACAGATACGCAGTATTTT | CSGRGHTDTQYF
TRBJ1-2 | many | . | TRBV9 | TGTGCCAGCAGCGTAGATCAAGGAATAAACTATGGCTACACCTTC | CASSVDQGINYGYTF
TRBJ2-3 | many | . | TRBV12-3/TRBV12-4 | TGTGCCACCCCACGGGGGGACACAAGAGCAGATACGCAGTATTTT | CATPRGDTRADTQYF
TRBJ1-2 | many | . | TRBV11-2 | TGTGCCAGCAGCTTAGATTTTCGTTCAGGGGCGGTGATAAACTATGGCTACACCTTC | CASSLDFRSGAVINYGYTF
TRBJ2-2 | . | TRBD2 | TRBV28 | TGTGCCAGCTACAGGGACCCTAGCGGGGGTTACACCGGGGAGCTGTTTTTT | CASYRDPSGGYTGELFF
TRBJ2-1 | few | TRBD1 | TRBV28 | TGTGCCAGCAGCCGGACAGGGGTGAATGAGCAGTTCTTC | CASSRTGVNEQFF